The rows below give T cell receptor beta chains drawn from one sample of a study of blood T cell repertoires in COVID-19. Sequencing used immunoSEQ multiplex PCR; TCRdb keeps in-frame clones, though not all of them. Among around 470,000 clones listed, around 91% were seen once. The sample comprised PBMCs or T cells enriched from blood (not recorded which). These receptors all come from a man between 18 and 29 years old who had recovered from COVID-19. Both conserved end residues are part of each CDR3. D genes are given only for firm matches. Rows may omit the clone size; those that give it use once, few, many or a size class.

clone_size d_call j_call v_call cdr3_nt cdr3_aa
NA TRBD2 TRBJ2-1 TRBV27 TGTGCCAGCAGTTTTAGCGGGAGGTCGTATGAGCAGTTCTTC CASSFSGRSYEQFF
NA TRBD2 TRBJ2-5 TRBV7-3 TGTGCCAGCAGCCCCAGCGGGAGGGCCCAGGAGACCCAGTACTTC CASSPSGRAQETQYF
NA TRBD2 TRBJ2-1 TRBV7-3 TGTGCCAGCAGCTTATACCCAGGGACTAGCGGGAGTGGTGAGCAGTTCTTC CASSLYPGTSGSGEQFF
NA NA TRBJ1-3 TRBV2 TGTGCCAGCACTGGACTGTTCTCTGGAAACACCATATATTTT CASTGLFSGNTIYF
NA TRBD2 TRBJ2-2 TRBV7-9 TGTGCCAGCCGTAGCGGGAGCGTGGTAACCGGGGAGCTGTTTTTT CASRSGSVVTGELFF
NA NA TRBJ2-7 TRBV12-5 TGTGCTAGTGCCCGAGTCCCAAAGGAAAGGGGTGTCTACGAGCAGTACTTC CASARVPKERGVYEQYF
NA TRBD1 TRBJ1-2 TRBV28 TGTGCCAGCAGTCAAACCGGTTCAGGACAGGGGGCGTCCGGCTACACCTTC CASSQTGSGQGASGYTF
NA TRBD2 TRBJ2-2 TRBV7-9 TGTGCCAGCAGCCCGGGACTAGTACTGGGCACCGGGGAGCTGTTTTTT CASSPGLVLGTGELFF
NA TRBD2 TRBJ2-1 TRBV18 TGTGCCAGCTCACCTATGGTAGCGGGAGAGGGCGAGCAGTTCTTC CASSPMVAGEGEQFF
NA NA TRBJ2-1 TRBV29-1 TGCAGCCACCAGGGGCAGGGTGGTTCCGCTGAGCAGTTCTTC CSHQGQGGSAEQFF
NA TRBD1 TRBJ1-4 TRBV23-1 TGCGCCAGCAGTCGTAAACTTTACAGGGGTATAGAAAAACTGTTTTTT CASSRKLYRGIEKLFF
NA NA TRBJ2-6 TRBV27 TGTGCCAGCAGTTTAAGGGGATTTGGGGCCAACGTCCTGACTTTC CASSLRGFGANVLTF
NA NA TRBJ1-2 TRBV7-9 TGTGCCAGCAGCCCCCGGGAGGGTGGTGATGGCTACACCTTC CASSPREGGDGYTF
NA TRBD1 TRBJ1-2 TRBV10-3 TGTGCCATCAGTAAGACAGGGGTGAACTATGGCTACACCTTC CAISKTGVNYGYTF
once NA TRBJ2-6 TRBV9 TGTGCCAGCAGTACAGGGTCTGGGGCCAACGTCCTGACTTTC CASSTGSGANVLTF
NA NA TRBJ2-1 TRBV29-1 TGCAGCGTTGAAAAGGACAGTAACAATGAGCAGTTCTTC CSVEKDSNNEQFF